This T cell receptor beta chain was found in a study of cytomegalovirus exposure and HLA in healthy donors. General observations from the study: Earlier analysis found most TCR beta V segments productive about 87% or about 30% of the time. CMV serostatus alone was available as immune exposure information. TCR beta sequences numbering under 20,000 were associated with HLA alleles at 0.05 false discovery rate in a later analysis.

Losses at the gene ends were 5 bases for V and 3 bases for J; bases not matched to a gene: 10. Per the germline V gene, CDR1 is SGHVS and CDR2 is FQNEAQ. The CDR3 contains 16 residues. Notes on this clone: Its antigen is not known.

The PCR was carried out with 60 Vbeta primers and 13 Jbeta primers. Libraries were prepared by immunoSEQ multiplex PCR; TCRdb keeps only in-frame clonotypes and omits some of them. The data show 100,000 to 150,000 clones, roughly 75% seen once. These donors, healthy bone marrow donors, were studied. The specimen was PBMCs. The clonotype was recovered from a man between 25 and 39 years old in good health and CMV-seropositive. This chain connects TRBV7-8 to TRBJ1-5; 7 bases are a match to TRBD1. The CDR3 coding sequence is TGTGCCAGCAGCCTGACAGGGTCACGGGCCAATCAGCCCCAGCATTTT. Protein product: CASSLTGSRANQPQHF.